This TCR beta chain was captured in a study of blood T cell repertoires in COVID-19. Study-wide context: Sites across the United States, Italy and Spain contributed samples from acute and convalescent COVID-19. Nucleic acid was either cDNA or gDNA, and it came from T cells, B-cell-depleted T cells, or PBMCs.

The V gene lost 4 bases and the J gene lost 3 bases, with 7 bases spanning the gap. The CDR3 is 12 amino acids. Germline V lookup: CDR1 LNHDA, CDR2 SQIVND (reference sequence). This clone was counted a few times. As originally analysed: Estimates of nucleated cell counts were drawn from the amplification of reference gene primers. The assay was immunoSEQ multiplex PCR, and TCRdb's table has in-frame clones only and misses some. V and J calls and clone size are those listed in that table; D and trimming were worked out from the DNA. Counted here are 75,000 or so clones, 80% occurring once; the ten biggest clones make up 4.5% to 7%.

The chain has TRBV19 and TRBJ2-7; D possibly corresponds to TRBD1 (6 bases). The TCR comes from a man in his 60s with active or convalescent COVID-19. The sequenced sample consisted of peripheral blood. This chain's CDR3 is CASSTDSYEQYF. The CDR3 nucleotides read TGTGCCAGTAGTACGGACAGCTACGAGCAGTACTTC.